The 9 T cell receptor beta chains presented below share a single source sample, sequenced in a study of Graves' ophthalmopathy and Graves' hyperthyroidism. RNA transcripts yielded amplified TCR beta CDR3 regions. An initial RT-PCR round employing HTBI primers preceded a second-round multiplex PCR. Each CDR3 protein gets one entry after TCRdb re-called the multiplex PCR reads with MiXCR. This table holds hundreds of thousands of distinct CDR3 sequences, 20% to 25% found once. The sequencing sample was made of peripheral blood. The receptor set was obtained from a woman younger than 35 with stable Graves' hyperthyroidism. Some clones in this sample may be carry-over from other donors' samples.

The J gene is TRBJ1-2, the V gene TRBV6-1; D call uncertain. Germline CDR1 MNHNS, CDR2 SASEGT. V lost 1 base to trimming and J lost 4 bases, with 7 bases between them. This CDR3 comprises 13 residues. CDR3 sequence (DNA): TGTGCCAGCAGTGAAGAAAACGTCTATGGCTACACCTTC. Amino acids: CASSEENVYGYTF.

This clonotype occurred a few times. This sequence joins TRBV7-9 and TRBJ2-2, with D possibly being TRBD2 (5 bases). Trimming took 1 base from V and 3 from J, leaving 6 bases between them. CDR1 and CDR2 (germline): SEHNR, FQNEAQ (reference sequence). The CDR3 runs to 14 residues. CDR3 residues: CASSLGGHTGELFF. Written as DNA, the CDR3 is TGTGCCAGCAGCTTAGGCGGGCACACCGGGGAGCTGTTTTTT.

This clonotype was detected ten times or more. J is TRBJ1-2 and V is TRBV30; D unresolved. Trimming stripped 1 base from V and 3 bases from J, with 15 bases between. The CDR3 has 15 amino acids. Germline CDR1 GTSNPN, CDR2 SVGIG (reference sequence). CDR3 sequence reads: CAWSGTGRSHYGYTF. CDR3 bases: TGTGCCTGGAGTGGGACTGGCCGATCACACTATGGCTACACCTTC.

This clonotype was recorded at least ten times. This chain connects TRBV11-2 to TRBJ2-7, with 9 bases aligning to TRBD1. CDR1 SGHAT and CDR2 FQNNGV come from the germline V gene. The CDR3 totals 13 residues. V was pared by 0 bases and J by 12 bases, with 6 bases of the junction left unmatched. The CDR3 DNA reads as TGTGCCAGCAGCTTAGAGGCCGGGACAGGGACGTACTTC. It yields the protein CASSLEAGTGTYF.

The rearrangement links TRBV12-3 or TRBV12-4 to TRBJ2-5, with TRBD2 as a possible D gene (5 bases). V was clipped by 7 bases and J by 2 bases, with 17 bases between them. The CDR3 runs to 15 residues. CDR3 bases: TGTGCCAGCACTCTCGGCGGGTTGGAGCAAGAGACCCAGTACTTC. It translates to CASTLGGLEQETQYF.

The V gene is TRBV6-1, the J gene TRBJ1-5; TRBD1 is a possible D gene (6 bases). The CDR3 is 16 amino acids. Germline CDR1 is MNHNS and CDR2 is SASEGT. V was cut by 2 bases and J by 4 bases, with 15 bases left in between. CDR3 residues: CASSEIVAGANQPQHF. The CDR3 DNA reads TGTGCCAGCAGTGAAATCGTGGCAGGGGCTAATCAGCCCCAGCATTTT.

This clonotype was seen repeatedly, ten times or more. The junction departs from germline at one end; a sequencing error may be responsible. This rearrangement joins TRBV12-3 or TRBV12-4 to TRBJ2-7, with D maybe TRBD1 (6 bases). This CDR3 region has 15 residues. CDR3 DNA sequence: TGTGCCAGCAGTCTAGCCAGGGACATTACCTACGAGCAGTACTTC. Translated: CASSLARDITYEQYF.

This clonotype has just a few counts. A junction end diverges from the germline sequence, so it may reflect a read error. J is TRBJ2-7 and V is TRBV7-9; a possible D gene is TRBD2 (5 bases). This CDR3 is built from 13 residues. Germline CDR1 SEHNR, CDR2 FQNEAQ (reference sequence). The CDR3 sequence is CAGSFPSPGEQYF. CDR3 nucleotide sequence: TGTGCCGGCAGCTTCCCCAGTCCGGGGGAGCAGTACTTC.

V and J are TRBV29-1 and TRBJ2-7, with D perhaps matching TRBD2 (5 bases). V was shortened by 5 bases and J by 1 base, with 12 bases between the two germline ends. The CDR3 runs 13 residues. The V gene's germline CDR1 is SQVTM and CDR2 ANQGSEA. CDR3 protein: CSVTGWGSYEQYF. CDR3 DNA sequence: TGCAGCGTTACGGGGTGGGGTTCCTACGAGCAGTACTTC.